These T cell receptor beta chains were read from a single sample in a study of blood T cell repertoires in COVID-19. The method was immunoSEQ multiplex PCR; TCRdb's version includes in-frame clones alone and lacks a portion of them. Of about 140,000 clones in the sample, over 65% were seen once. The sequenced sample consisted of peripheral blood. The receptors shown here come from a woman of 80 years or more with active or convalescent COVID-19. Each CDR3 is given with its conserved first and last residue. A D gene is named only where the DNA matches it firmly.

CDR3aa: CASSRVLANQPQHF
CDR3nt: TGTGCCAGCTCGCGGGTGTTAGCAAATCAGCCCCAGCATTTT
v_gene: TRBV6-5
j_gene: TRBJ1-5
d_gene: NA

CDR3aa: CASSLRDRASTDTQYF
CDR3nt: TGTGCCAGCAGTTTACGGGACAGGGCAAGCACAGATACGCAGTATTTT
v_gene: TRBV27
j_gene: TRBJ2-3
d_gene: TRBD1

CDR3aa: CASSTRGASNQPQHF
CDR3nt: TGTGCCAGTAGTACCCGGGGAGCTAGCAATCAGCCCCAGCATTTT
v_gene: TRBV19
j_gene: TRBJ1-5
d_gene: NA

CDR3aa: CASSLDRADEKLFF
CDR3nt: TGTGCCAGCAGCCTAGACAGGGCCGATGAAAAACTGTTTTTT
v_gene: TRBV28
j_gene: TRBJ1-4
d_gene: TRBD1

CDR3aa: CASSQTGVNEQFF
CDR3nt: TGTGCCAGCAGTCAGACAGGGGTCAATGAGCAGTTCTTC
v_gene: TRBV6-2/TRBV6-3
j_gene: TRBJ2-1
d_gene: TRBD1

CDR3aa: CASSQNWGGGYEQYF
CDR3nt: TGCGCCAGCAGCCAAAACTGGGGGGGCGGCTACGAGCAGTACTTC
v_gene: TRBV4-3
j_gene: TRBJ2-7
d_gene: NA

CDR3aa: CASSLGGADYGYTF
CDR3nt: TGTGCCAGCAGCTTGGGGGGCGCGGACTATGGCTACACCTTC
v_gene: TRBV5-4
j_gene: TRBJ1-2
d_gene: NA

CDR3aa: CASSLWGQGGGYTF
CDR3nt: TGTGCCAGCAGTTTATGGGGGCAGGGAGGAGGCTACACCTTC
v_gene: TRBV28
j_gene: TRBJ1-2
d_gene: NA

CDR3aa: CATDRDRVNYEQYF
CDR3nt: TGTGCCACCGACCGGGACAGGGTAAACTACGAGCAGTACTTC
v_gene: TRBV6-5
j_gene: TRBJ2-7
d_gene: TRBD1

CDR3aa: CASSRTGTGIHEQYF
CDR3nt: TGTGCCAGTAGTCGGACCGGGACAGGGATCCACGAGCAGTACTTC
v_gene: TRBV19
j_gene: TRBJ2-7
d_gene: TRBD1

CDR3aa: CASSFLRQANTEAFF
CDR3nt: TGTGCCAGCAGTTTCCTGCGACAGGCCAACACTGAAGCTTTCTTT
v_gene: TRBV28
j_gene: TRBJ1-1
d_gene: NA

CDR3aa: CASSIRVRETQYF
CDR3nt: TGTGCCAGTAGTATCCGGGTCCGAGAGACCCAGTACTTC
v_gene: TRBV19
j_gene: TRBJ2-5
d_gene: NA

CDR3aa: CASSFHRTSGGSDEQFF
CDR3nt: TGTGCCAGCAGCTTCCACCGGACTAGCGGGGGGTCTGATGAGCAGTTCTTC
v_gene: TRBV7-8
j_gene: TRBJ2-1
d_gene: TRBD2

CDR3aa: CATRLNTEAFF
CDR3nt: TGTGCCACCCGGTTGAACACTGAAGCTTTCTTT
v_gene: TRBV2
j_gene: TRBJ1-1
d_gene: NA

CDR3aa: CASSEGGRREKLFF
CDR3nt: TGTGCCAGCAGTGAAGGGGGGCGCCGTGAAAAACTGTTTTTT
v_gene: TRBV2
j_gene: TRBJ1-4
d_gene: NA

CDR3aa: CASSPQPTANYGYTF
CDR3nt: TGTGCCAGCAGCCCACAACCGACAGCTAACTATGGCTACACCTTC
v_gene: TRBV3-1/TRBV3-2
j_gene: TRBJ1-2
d_gene: NA

CDR3aa: CASSLRGGDYGYTF
CDR3nt: TGTGCCAGCAGCCTTAGGGGAGGGGACTATGGCTACACCTTC
v_gene: TRBV13
j_gene: TRBJ1-2
d_gene: NA